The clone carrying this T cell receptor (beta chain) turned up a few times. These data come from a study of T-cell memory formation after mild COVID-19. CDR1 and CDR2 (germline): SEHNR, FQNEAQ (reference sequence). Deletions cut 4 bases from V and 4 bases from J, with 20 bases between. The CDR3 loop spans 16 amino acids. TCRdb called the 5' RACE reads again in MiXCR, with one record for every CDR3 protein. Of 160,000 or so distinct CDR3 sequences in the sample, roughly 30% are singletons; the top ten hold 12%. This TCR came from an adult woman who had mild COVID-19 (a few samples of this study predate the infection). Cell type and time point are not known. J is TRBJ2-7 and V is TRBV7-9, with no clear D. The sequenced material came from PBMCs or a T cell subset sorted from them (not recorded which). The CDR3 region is CASSSQTSDAPYEQYF. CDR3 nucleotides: TGTGCCAGCAGCTCTCAGACGTCGGATGCTCCTTACGAGCAGTACTTC.